Listed below are T cell receptor beta chains from one sample, sequenced in a study of T cell responses to AZD1222 COVID-19 vaccine. Sequenced by immunoSEQ multiplex PCR; TCRdb stores in-frame clones only, minus some. Of roughly 130,000 clones in the sample, over 75% were seen once. Specimen: peripheral blood, collected on day 0 of AZD1222 vaccination. Every receptor here comes from an adult in good health. The CDR3 runs from the conserved cysteine through the conserved F or W. D genes are given only for firm matches. Only part of the rows carry a size: once, few, many, or a class if the clone is expanded.

J gene,CDR3 length,V gene,D gene,clone size,CDR3 protein,CDR3 DNA
TRBJ1-4,14,TRBV2,.,.,CASSDQDQVEKLFF,TGTGCCAGCAGTGACCAAGACCAGGTTGAAAAACTGTTTTTT
TRBJ2-1,11,TRBV6-1,.,.,CASSSKNEQFF,TGTGCCAGCAGTTCCAAAAATGAGCAGTTCTTC
TRBJ1-5,12,TRBV7-8,.,.,CASSLAPGPQHF,TGTGCCAGCAGCTTAGCACCAGGGCCCCAGCATTTT
TRBJ1-2,16,TRBV7-2,TRBD1,.,CASSQRQGAGFGGYTF,TGTGCCAGCAGCCAAAGACAGGGGGCAGGATTCGGTGGCTACACCTTC
TRBJ2-7,14,TRBV9,TRBD2,.,CASSVGGSLNEQYF,TGTGCCAGCAGCGTAGGCGGGAGCCTCAACGAGCAGTACTTC
TRBJ1-2,13,TRBV6-6,TRBD1,once,CASTVTTGAGYTF,TGTGCCAGCACCGTGACGACAGGGGCCGGCTACACCTTC
TRBJ2-5,21,TRBV5-1,TRBD2,.,CASSPYMISVAGGPRQETQYF,TGCGCCAGCAGCCCGTATATGATTTCGGTAGCGGGAGGGCCGCGGCAAGAGACCCAGTACTTC
TRBJ1-1,13,TRBV5-8,.,.,CASSSTMNTEAFF,TGTGCCAGCAGCTCAACTATGAACACTGAAGCTTTCTTT
TRBJ2-1,13,TRBV13,TRBD2,.,CASSRLGGNEQFF,TGTGCCAGCAGTCGTTTGGGAGGGAATGAGCAGTTCTTC
TRBJ2-7,14,TRBV11-3,.,once,CASSMGRNSYEQYF,TGTGCCAGCAGCATGGGACGGAACTCCTACGAGCAGTACTTC
TRBJ2-1,14,TRBV5-8,TRBD1,.,CASSSNRGYNEQFF,TGTGCCAGCAGCTCTAACAGGGGATACAATGAGCAGTTCTTC
TRBJ2-5,15,TRBV4-1,TRBD1,.,CASSHQTGVVETQYF,TGCGCCAGCAGCCATCAGACAGGGGTCGTGGAGACCCAGTACTTC
TRBJ1-3,16,TRBV9,TRBD1,.,CASSSRQGPSGNTIYF,TGTGCCAGCAGCTCCCGACAGGGACCCTCTGGAAACACCATATATTTT
TRBJ2-7,14,TRBV5-6,.,.,CASSLVQGSYEQYF,TGTGCCAGCAGCTTGGTACAGGGTTCCTACGAGCAGTACTTC
TRBJ2-7,18,TRBV21-1,.,.,CASSKEYVGSSGGNEQYF,TGTGCCAGCAGCAAAGAATACGTCGGGAGCAGCGGTGGGAACGAGCAGTACTTC
TRBJ1-4,11,TRBV29-1,.,.,CSVELREKLFF,TGCAGCGTTGAATTAAGGGAAAAACTGTTTTTT
TRBJ1-4,18,TRBV18,TRBD1,.,CASSPWGRQGSQEGKLFF,TGTGCCAGCTCACCATGGGGGCGACAGGGGTCTCAGGAAGGGAAACTGTTTTTT
TRBJ1-6,16,TRBV19,TRBD1,few,CASSTTGGAGRSPLHF,TGTGCCAGTAGTACAACAGGGGGCGCCGGGAGATCACCCCTCCACTTT
TRBJ2-1,14,TRBV3-1/TRBV3-2,.,.,CASSQTLPGTEQFF,TGTGCCAGCAGCCAAACGTTACCGGGGACAGAGCAGTTCTTC
TRBJ2-5,14,TRBV7-9,.,.,CASSPGPNQETQYF,TGTGCCAGCAGCCCTGGACCGAACCAAGAGACCCAGTACTTC
TRBJ2-2,16,TRBV24-1,.,.,CATSWGGTGNTGELFF,TGTGCCACCAGTTGGGGAGGGACAGGGAACACCGGGGAGCTGTTTTTT
TRBJ2-1,15,TRBV4-3,TRBD1,.,CASSQAGTGARYQFF,TGCGCCAGCAGCCAGGCCGGGACAGGGGCTCGCTATCAGTTCTTC
TRBJ2-7,17,TRBV4-1,TRBD2,.,CASSQLSGNRRSYEQYF,TGCGCCAGCAGCCAATTAAGCGGGAACAGACGTTCCTACGAGCAGTACTTC
TRBJ1-1,15,TRBV3-1/TRBV3-2,.,few,CASSQGTAMNTEAFF,TGTGCCAGCAGCCAAGGGACGGCTATGAACACTGAAGCTTTCTTT
TRBJ1-3,16,TRBV7-2,TRBD1,.,CASDRGGLGSGNTIYF,TGTGCCAGCGACAGGGGTGGCCTGGGCTCTGGAAACACCATATATTTT
TRBJ1-4,15,TRBV11-2,TRBD1,.,CASSLGQGGGEKLFF,TGTGCCAGCAGCCTGGGACAGGGGGGAGGTGAAAAACTGTTTTTT
TRBJ1-5,14,TRBV28,TRBD1,.,CASSSDRGGQPQHF,TGTGCCAGCAGTTCGGACAGGGGGGGTCAGCCCCAGCATTTT
TRBJ2-3,15,TRBV7-9,TRBD2,few,CASSLLAGGSDTQYF,TGTGCCAGCAGCTTACTAGCGGGGGGGTCAGATACGCAGTATTTT
TRBJ2-5,11,TRBV10-3,.,.,CANGTPEAQYF,TGTGCCAACGGGACACCCGAGGCCCAGTACTTC
TRBJ1-2,14,TRBV28,.,.,CASSFEQGASGYTF,TGTGCCAGCAGTTTCGAACAGGGCGCTTCTGGCTACACCTTC
TRBJ1-5,15,TRBV2,.,.,CASKVAPAENQPQHF,TGTGCCAGCAAGGTAGCCCCCGCAGAGAATCAGCCCCAGCATTTT
TRBJ2-7,16,TRBV3-1/TRBV3-2,.,.,CASSQDSGFLTYEQYF,TGTGCCAGCAGCCAAGATTCGGGCTTCCTTACCTACGAGCAGTACTTC
TRBJ2-7,15,TRBV7-8,.,.,CASAALSGDSYEQYF,TGTGCCAGCGCCGCCCTAAGCGGAGATTCCTACGAGCAGTACTTC
TRBJ1-1,14,TRBV28,TRBD1,.,CASTRDRVVTEAFF,TGTGCCAGCACCCGGGACAGGGTTGTAACTGAAGCTTTCTTT
TRBJ2-7,11,TRBV29-1,.,.,CSAYRAGEQYF,TGCAGCGCCTACAGGGCTGGCGAGCAGTACTTC
TRBJ2-7,14,TRBV9,TRBD1,.,CASSAQGAAYEQYF,TGTGCCAGCAGCGCTCAGGGGGCGGCCTACGAGCAGTACTTC
TRBJ1-2,13,TRBV3-1/TRBV3-2,TRBD1,.,CASSHTGGAGYTF,TGTGCCAGCAGCCACACAGGGGGCGCTGGCTACACCTTC
TRBJ1-1,14,TRBV19,TRBD1,.,CASSIQGANTEAFF,TGTGCCAGTAGTATTCAGGGGGCCAACACTGAAGCTTTCTTT
TRBJ2-2,15,TRBV3-1/TRBV3-2,.,.,CASSQVQASPGELFF,TGTGCCAGCAGCCAAGTTCAGGCCTCCCCCGGGGAGCTGTTTTTT
TRBJ1-6,13,TRBV6-5,.,.,CASKSNYNSPLHF,TGTGCCAGCAAATCGAACTATAATTCACCCCTCCACTTT
TRBJ1-2,12,TRBV20-1,.,.,CSASFRVGGYTF,TGCAGTGCTAGTTTCAGGGTTGGGGGCTACACCTTC
TRBJ2-1,17,TRBV24-1,.,.,CATSDVSSGTFYNEQFF,TGTGCCACCAGTGATGTCTCAAGCGGAACCTTCTACAATGAGCAGTTCTTC
TRBJ2-4,16,TRBV4-2,TRBD1,.,CASSPGKGARQNIQYF,TGTGCCAGCAGCCCGGGGAAGGGGGCCCGTCAAAACATTCAGTACTTC
TRBJ2-7,14,TRBV15,.,.,CATSRDTVQYEQYF,TGTGCCACCAGCAGAGATACAGTACAGTACGAGCAGTACTTC
TRBJ1-3,17,TRBV7-3,TRBD1,.,CASSHTGTGNGRDTIYF,TGTGCCAGCAGCCATACCGGGACAGGGAATGGTAGGGACACCATATATTTT
TRBJ1-2,13,TRBV5-1,.,.,CASSLGGLQPYTF,TGCGCCAGCAGCTTGGGGGGGTTACAGCCCTACACCTTC
TRBJ1-5,13,TRBV6-5,.,.,CASSLDSLQPQHF,TGTGCCAGCAGTTTGGACTCGCTTCAGCCCCAGCATTTT
TRBJ1-1,16,TRBV4-1,.,.,CASSQEVQGSDTEAFF,TGCGCCAGCAGCCAAGAAGTACAGGGATCCGACACTGAAGCTTTCTTT
TRBJ2-1,15,TRBV19,TRBD1,.,CASSMDRLLSNEQFF,TGTGCCAGTAGTATGGACAGGCTATTATCCAATGAGCAGTTCTTC
TRBJ2-1,15,TRBV29-1,TRBD1,.,CSVGWTGGAYNEQFF,TGCAGCGTTGGGTGGACAGGGGGCGCCTACAATGAGCAGTTCTTC
TRBJ1-5,16,TRBV18,TRBD1,.,CASSPVGQGINQPQHF,TGTGCCAGCTCACCAGTGGGACAGGGGATCAATCAGCCCCAGCATTTT
TRBJ2-1,17,TRBV4-1,TRBD1,.,CASSSSKGAFTYNEQFF,TGCGCCAGCAGCTCCTCTAAGGGGGCATTCACCTACAATGAGCAGTTCTTC
TRBJ2-3,11,TRBV5-5,.,.,CASSSVDTQYF,TGTGCCAGCAGCTCAGTCGATACGCAGTATTTT
TRBJ2-3,14,TRBV7-2,TRBD2,.,CASSLGWGGDTQYF,TGTGCCAGCAGCTTAGGGTGGGGAGGGGATACGCAGTATTTT
TRBJ1-2,17,TRBV5-6,.,.,CASSYPSGTQLRKGYTF,TGTGCCAGCAGCTACCCCTCCGGGACCCAACTAAGGAAGGGCTACACCTTC
TRBJ2-3,14,TRBV11-2,TRBD2,.,CASSLGGGDGTQYF,TGTGCCAGCAGCTTAGGCGGGGGGGACGGTACGCAGTATTTT
TRBJ1-4,17,TRBV5-8,.,.,CASSPRLSSGPNEKLFF,TGTGCCAGCAGCCCCCGTCTGTCAAGTGGTCCTAATGAAAAACTGTTTTTT
TRBJ2-7,14,TRBV6-5,TRBD2,.,CASTRGGSPYEQYF,TGTGCCAGCACCCGCGGGGGGTCCCCCTACGAGCAGTACTTC
TRBJ2-5,12,TRBV5-1,.,once,CASSPGVETQYF,TGCGCCAGCAGCCCTGGGGTGGAGACCCAGTACTTC
TRBJ2-7,14,TRBV10-2,.,.,CASRLRGELDEQYF,TGCGCCAGCAGGTTGCGAGGGGAGCTCGACGAGCAGTACTTC